These 31 T cell receptor beta chains share one sample of origin, sequenced in a study of T cell repertoires in cytomegalovirus infection (dated by TCRdb to about 2019). Reads for this sample came from an Illumina HiSeq 1500. The raw public data were reprocessed by TCRdb itself: fastp quality trimming at Q25, MiXCR clonotype calling, in-frame beta chains only. Identical CDR3 protein sequences are pooled into one entry, listed with their most common genes and DNA. This sample comprises about 210,000 distinct CDR3 sequences, around 6.4% of them detected only once. The ten largest make up about 6% of the sample. Sequencing input: PBMCs. These receptors originate from a human donor in good health (CMV status not recorded). Some clones in this sample may be carry-over from other donors' samples.

Many counts were recorded for this clonotype. The chain links TRBV18 to TRBJ2-3; 7 bases are a match to TRBD1. CDR1 and CDR2 (germline): KGHSH, LQKENI. The CDR3 length is 13 residues. J was trimmed by 3 bases and V by 6 bases; bases with no gene match: 3. CDR3 amino acids: CASSGQETDTQYF. The CDR3 nucleotides read TGTGCCAGCTCTGGACAGGAGACAGATACGCAGTATTTT.

A note on this clonotype: As the CDR3 is not closed by the conserved phenylalanine or tryptophan, this likely results from a read error. This chain uses TRBV28 with TRBJ2-7; possibly TRBD1 or TRBD2 for D (5 bases each). V lost 5 bases, J lost 5 bases, and 19 bases lay in between. Germline lookup yields CDR1 MDHEN and CDR2 SYDVKM. This CDR3 region has 15 residues. CDR3 in amino acids: CASSTAGTPPNEQYL. The CDR3 DNA reads as TGTGCCAGCAGTACCGCCGGGACGCCCCCCAACGAGCAGTACCTC.

This clonotype was seen ten or more times. CDR3 nucleotide sequence: TGTGCCAGCAGCTTAATAGCGGGGGCGGGAGAGACCCAGTACTTC. It is translated as CASSLIAGAGETQYF. The gene calls are TRBV7-3 and TRBJ2-5; 9 nucleotides line up with TRBD2. V lost 1 base, J lost 4 bases, and 4 bases stayed unmatched. Germline V gives CDR1 SGHTA, CDR2 FQGTGA. There are 15 residues in the CDR3.

This clonotype was observed at least ten times. The chain uses TRBV14 and TRBJ1-2; 7 nucleotides line up with TRBD1. Germline CDR1 reads SGHDN; CDR2 reads FVKESK. Losses at the gene ends were 3 bases for V and 3 bases for J; bases not matched to a gene: 4. The CDR3 length is 14 residues. CDR3 region: CASSQGQIDYGYTF. CDR3 nucleotides: TGTGCCAGCAGCCAGGGACAGATAGACTATGGCTACACCTTC.

This clonotype occurred many times. The V and J genes are TRBV9 and TRBJ2-7; the match to TRBD2 covers 7 bases. The CDR3 sequence is 15 residues long. Germline assignment: CDR1 SGDLS and CDR2 YYNGEE. J lost 2 bases, V lost 3 bases, and 8 bases had no gene match. The CDR3 sequence is CASSAGEGLTYEQYF. Written as DNA, the CDR3 is TGTGCCAGCAGCGCGGGGGAGGGGTTGACCTACGAGCAGTACTTC.

This clonotype was counted many times. The genes are TRBV12-3 or TRBV12-4 and TRBJ1-2, with D perhaps matching TRBD1 (5 bases). This CDR3 contains 15 residues. V was shortened by 5 bases and J by 4 bases, with 17 bases between the two germline ends. CDR3 amino acids: CASSQIQGVGYGYTF. In DNA, the CDR3 is TGTGCCAGCAGTCAGATCCAGGGAGTTGGCTATGGCTACACCTTC.

This clonotype has ten or more counts. V gene TRBV7-9 combines with J gene TRBJ2-1, with D possibly TRBD2 on 5 matching bases. V was pared by 0 bases and J by 0 bases, with 9 bases between. The V gene's germline CDR1 is SEHNR and CDR2 FQNEAQ (reference sequence). The CDR3 loop spans 16 amino acids. CDR3 region: CASSLAPGSSYNEQFF. The CDR3 nucleotides are TGTGCCAGCAGCTTAGCGCCGGGAAGCTCCTACAATGAGCAGTTCTTC.

This clonotype was detected a few times. This chain joins TRBV9 and TRBJ2-4; the D gene is possibly TRBD2 (6 bases). Germline CDR1 is SGDLS and CDR2 is YYNGEE. There are 15 residues in the CDR3. The V gene lost 2 bases and the J gene lost 0 bases, with 9 bases spanning the gap. DNA of the CDR3: TGTGCCAGCAGCGTCGGGACTGTAGCCAAAAACATTCAGTACTTC. The encoded protein is CASSVGTVAKNIQYF.

Ten or more counts support this clonotype. This chain uses TRBV28 with TRBJ1-2, with D perhaps matching TRBD1 (5 bases). CDR1 and CDR2 (germline): MDHEN, SYDVKM. The CDR3 extends over 13 amino acids. Trimming cost V 3 bases and J 7 bases, with 12 bases left between them. DNA of the CDR3: TGTGCCAGCAGTTTTATAAGGGACTTTGGCTACACCTTC. Protein sequence: CASSFIRDFGYTF.

V gene TRBV29-1 combines with J gene TRBJ2-7, with 8 bases that match TRBD1. CDR3 length equals 11 residues. Trimming at V came to 7 bases and at J to 5 bases, leaving 4 bases not matched to a gene. Germline V gene data show CDR1 as SQVTM and CDR2 as ANQGSEA. CDR3 in amino acids: CSADRGDEQYF. DNA for the CDR3: TGCAGCGCCGACAGGGGCGACGAGCAGTACTTC.

This clonotype was seen only a few times. V is TRBV10-2 and J is TRBJ2-1, with D uncertain. Trimming pared 7 bases from V and 9 bases from J, leaving 7 bases between. Germline V gene sequence: CDR1 WSHSY, CDR2 SAAADI. The CDR3 totals 10 residues. The CDR3 DNA reads as TGCGCCAGCAACGAGTCTGAGCAGTTCTTC. This encodes CASNESEQFF.

In its sample, this clonotype was seen a few times. V and J are TRBV6-5 and TRBJ2-2, with 10 bases lining up with TRBD1. V lost 5 bases and J lost 3; bases outside the gene matches: 9. CDR3 length: 17 residues. CDR1 MNHEY and CDR2 SVGAGI come from the germline V gene. As DNA, the CDR3 is TGTGCCAGCAGTACGGAGACAGGGGGCCCGTACACCGGGGAGCTGTTTTTT. Residues: CASSTETGGPYTGELFF.

This clonotype was detected many times. The rearrangement links TRBV20-1 to TRBJ1-6; D not certain. The CDR3 has 14 residues. Germline V gene sequence: CDR1 DFQATT, CDR2 SNEGSKA (reference sequence). With 5 bases removed from V and 5 bases from J, the gap between germline ends came to 13 bases. CDR3 in amino acids: CSACETTDNSPLHF. The CDR3 DNA sequence: TGCAGTGCTTGTGAAACTACGGATAATTCACCCCTCCACTTT.

This clonotype was picked up many times. The chain recombines TRBV7-2 with TRBJ2-2; 9 nucleotides agree with TRBD2. J lost 7 bases, V lost 3 bases, and 3 bases had no gene match. The CDR3 runs to 14 residues. Germline loops: CDR1 SGHTA, CDR2 FQGNSA. The CDR3 sequence is CASSFGLASGELFF. In nucleotides, the CDR3 is TGTGCCAGCAGCTTCGGACTAGCGAGCGGGGAGCTGTTTTTT.

In this sample, this clonotype turned up many times. The CDR3 reads CASSLDRISYEQYF. The DNA of the CDR3 is TGTGCCAGCAGTCTGGACCGGATCTCCTACGAGCAGTACTTC. The chain is built from TRBV6-2 or TRBV6-3 and TRBJ2-7, with D uncertain. The CDR3 spans 14 residues. Trimming took off 5 bases at V and 0 bases at J, with 11 bases between the two ends. Germline CDR1 reads MNHEY; CDR2 reads SVGEGT.

This clonotype came up many times. This chain joins TRBV7-6 and TRBJ1-1; 8 positions match TRBD1. The CDR3 totals 13 residues. In germline, CDR1 is SGHVS, CDR2 FNYEAQ. Trimming cost V 6 bases and J 5 bases; bases outside gene matches: 5. This chain's CDR3 is CASSWTGQTEAFF. The CDR3 DNA follows: TGTGCCAGCAGTTGGACAGGGCAAACTGAAGCTTTCTTT. Full variable domain (missing parts from reference TRBV7-6 and TRBJ1-1): GAGVSQSPRYKVTKRGQDVALRCDPISGHVSLYWYRQALGQGPEFLTYFNYEAQQDKSGLPNDRFSAERPEGSISTLTIQRTEQRDSAMYRCASSWTGQTEAFFGQGTRLTVV.

In its sample, this clonotype was seen many times. The chain recombines TRBV9 with TRBJ2-7; D may be TRBD1 (6 bases). The CDR3 sequence is 14 residues long. The germline gives CDR1 SGDLS, CDR2 YYNGEE. V was trimmed by 5 bases and J by 2 bases, leaving 14 bases between them. In nucleotides, the CDR3 is TGTGCCAGCAGTAAGGGGGTTCCCCCCTACGAGCAGTACTTC. Protein sequence: CASSKGVPPYEQYF.

The chain recombines TRBV4-2 with TRBJ1-6; D is ambiguous. Trimming pared 5 bases from V and 6 bases from J, leaving 14 bases between. The CDR3 has 15 residues. Germline V lookup: CDR1 LGHNA, CDR2 YNFKEQ. CDR3 in DNA: TGTGCCAGCAGCTCGACTCTGGGGTCTAATTCACCCCTCCACTTT. This translates into CASSSTLGSNSPLHF.

The rearrangement links TRBV11-2 to TRBJ1-2, with D possibly TRBD1 on 5 matching bases. The CDR3 covers 13 residues. Germline V gives CDR1 SGHAT, CDR2 FQNNGV. The ends were cut back, 5 bases at V and 5 bases at J, with 12 bases in the middle. CDR3 coding DNA: TGTGCCAGCAGCATTCAGGGCGGGTATGGCTACACCTTC. Its protein product is CASSIQGGYGYTF. Variable domain in full (rest from reference TRBV11-2 and TRBJ1-2): EAGVAQSPRYKIIEKRQSVAFWCNPISGHATLYWYQQILGQGPKLLIQFQNNGVVDDSQLPKDRFSAERLKGVDSTLKIQPAKLEDSAVYLCASSIQGGYGYTFGSGTRLTVV.

This clonotype was detected ten times or more. The genes are TRBV7-2 and TRBJ2-5; possibly TRBD2 for D (5 bases). The germline V and J ends were trimmed by 6 bases and 5 bases, with 7 bases remaining between them. The CDR3 runs 11 residues. Germline lookup yields CDR1 SGHTA and CDR2 FQGNSA. CDR3 sequence: CASRTGETQYF. CDR3 DNA: TGTGCCAGCAGGACGGGGGAGACCCAGTACTTC. The complete variable domain, with remaining parts taken from reference TRBV7-2 and TRBJ2-5, reads GAGVSQSPSNKVTEKGKDVELRCDPISGHTALYWYRQSLGQGLEFLIYFQGNSAPDKSGLPSDRFSAERTGGSVSTLTIQRTQQEDSAVYLCASRTGETQYFGPGTRLLVL.

Only one count was recorded for this clonotype. This chain joins TRBV29-1 and TRBJ1-2; 8 bases map to TRBD1. CDR3 length: 11 amino acids. The germline CDR1 and CDR2 sequences are SQVTM and ANQGSEA. Trimming took 6 bases from V and 7 from J; bases not matched to a gene: 4. In DNA, the CDR3 is TGCAGCGTGTGGACAGGGTCTGGCTACACCTTC. Translating gives CSVWTGSGYTF. Full variable domain (rest looked up from reference TRBV29-1 and TRBJ1-2): SAVISQKPSRDICQRGTSLTIQCQVDSQVTMMFWYRQQPGQSLTLIATANQGSEATYESGFVIDKFPISRPNLTFSTLTVSNMSPEDSSIYLCSVWTGSGYTFGSGTRLTVV.

The sample holds a few counts of this clonotype. The V and J genes are TRBV30 and TRBJ2-7; 8 bases line up with TRBD1. J was trimmed by 6 bases and V by 4 bases; bases with no gene match: 8. Germline V CDR1 and CDR2: GTSNPN, SVGIG (reference sequence). This CDR3 comprises 13 residues. CDR3 region: CAWTQGAKGEQYF. In nucleotides, the CDR3 is TGTGCCTGGACGCAGGGGGCGAAGGGCGAGCAGTACTTC.

This chain joins TRBV30 and TRBJ1-1, with D perhaps matching TRBD1 (5 bases). This CDR3 is built from 11 residues. Trimming shortened V by 2 bases and J by 7 bases, and 8 bases separated the two germline ends. CDR1 and CDR2 from the germline V gene are GTSNPN and SVGIG (reference sequence). For the CDR3, the DNA is TGTGCCTGGAGTTCCGGGGGTGAAGCTTTCTTT. Amino acids: CAWSSGGEAFF.

The sample holds a few counts of this clonotype. The chain combines TRBV6-6 with TRBJ2-7, with D unresolved. V lost 6 bases and J 0 bases, leaving 12 bases between the germline ends. The CDR3 is 14 residues long. The germline V gene has CDR1 MNHNY and CDR2 SVGAGI (reference sequence). The CDR3 nucleotides read TGTGCCAGCAGATATTCAACGCCCTCCTACGAGCAGTACTTC. It encodes CASRYSTPSYEQYF.

This clonotype was seen many times. This chain uses TRBV29-1 with TRBJ2-6; D unresolved. V dropped 4 bases and J dropped 1 base, with 2 bases sitting between them. CDR1 is SQVTM, CDR2 ANQGSEA, per germline. The CDR3 is made up of 12 amino acids. The CDR3 sequence is CSVGSGANVLTF. The CDR3, as DNA: TGCAGCGTTGGGTCTGGGGCCAACGTCCTGACTTTC.

This clonotype was recorded many times. The genes are TRBV6-2 or TRBV6-3 and TRBJ2-5, with 9 bases that match TRBD2. V lost 5 bases, J lost 5 bases, and 9 bases stayed unmatched. This CDR3 contains 15 residues. CDR1 is MNHEY and CDR2 is SVGEGT in the germline V gene. The CDR3 DNA follows: TGTGCCAGCAGTCAAGCCGGGACTAGCAAGGAGACCCAGTACTTC. Residues: CASSQAGTSKETQYF.

The chain is built from TRBV18 and TRBJ2-3, with D unresolved. In germline, CDR1 is KGHSH, CDR2 LQKENI. The V and J ends lost 0 bases and 9 bases respectively, with 10 bases between them. The CDR3 is made up of 13 amino acids. This CDR3 reads CASSPPRDSTQYF. The CDR3 DNA follows: TGTGCCAGCTCACCACCAAGAGACTCCACGCAGTATTTT.

This clonotype was counted at least ten times. The chain links TRBV6-5 to TRBJ1-6; possibly TRBD1 for D (5 bases). This CDR3 is 14 amino acids long. Trimming shortened V by 7 bases and J by 4 bases, and 11 bases separated the two germline ends. Per germline, CDR1 MNHEY and CDR2 SVGAGI. The CDR3 DNA reads TGTGCCAGCACGGGGCTAAATTATAATTCACCCCTCCACTTT. It yields the protein CASTGLNYNSPLHF.

V usage is TRBV2 and J usage is TRBJ1-4; D not resolved. The CDR3 spans 13 residues. V was shortened by 1 base and J by 14 bases, with 14 bases between the two germline ends. In germline, CDR1 is SNHLY, CDR2 FYNNEI. The CDR3 spells CASSEVMLRGLFF. The DNA for the CDR3 is TGTGCCAGCAGTGAAGTTATGCTTCGGGGTCTGTTTTTT. Together with reference TRBV2 and TRBJ1-4, the CDR3 gives the full variable domain: EPEVTQTPSHQVTQMGQEVILRCVPISNHLYFYWYRQILGQKVEFLVSFYNNEISEKSEIFDDQFSVERPDGSNFTLKIRSTKLEDSAMYFCASSEVMLRGLFFGSGTQLSVL.

This clonotype was seen at least ten times. The V call is TRBV12-5, the J call TRBJ1-2; the match to TRBD1 covers 8 bases. Germline values: CDR1 LGHNT, CDR2 FRNRAP. The CDR3 runs to 18 residues. With V trimmed by 2 bases and J by 3 bases, 14 bases remained unmatched. CDR3 protein: CASGLTLLASGGYYGYTF. Here the CDR3 DNA reads TGTGCTAGTGGTTTGACCCTCTTAGCGTCAGGGGGCTACTATGGCTACACCTTC.

This clonotype occurred many times. The chain employs TRBV7-3 and TRBJ1-2, with D possibly being TRBD1 (6 bases). From germline, CDR1 is SGHTA and CDR2 FQGTGA. CDR3 length: 16 residues. V dropped 2 bases and J dropped 2 bases, with 15 bases sitting between them. The CDR3 loop is CASSLPGVDLNYGYTF. The CDR3 DNA reads TGTGCCAGCAGCTTACCAGGGGTAGACTTAAACTATGGCTACACCTTC.